This T cell receptor (beta chain) was observed in a study of blood T cell repertoires in COVID-19. Germline V lookup: CDR1 SGHTA, CDR2 FQGNSA. The length of the CDR3 is 13 residues. With 5 bases clipped from V and 6 bases from J, the junction kept 4 bases outside the gene matches. Data came from immunoSEQ multiplex PCR; TCRdb stores just in-frame clones and leaves some out. Counted here are 180,000 or so clones, approximately 80% occurring once; the ten biggest clones make up around 6.3%. Patients of the Seattle cohort, enrolled during active infection, were followed longitudinally. Material: peripheral blood. The chain recombines TRBV7-2 with TRBJ1-1; TRBD1 matches 9 bases. The receptor's source is a woman aged 40 to 50 with COVID-19, enrolled during active disease. This CDR3 reads CASSGQGQPEAFF. CDR3 in DNA: TGTGCCAGCAGCGGACAGGGGCAGCCTGAAGCTTTCTTT.